These 10 T cell receptor beta chains were sequenced from one sample in a study of T cells in Graves' hyperthyroidism and ophthalmopathy. There were TCR beta CDR3 regions amplified from RNA transcripts. A set of HTBI primers served as the primers for a first-round RT-PCR of the TCR CDR3. TCRdb called the multiplex PCR reads again in MiXCR, with one record for every CDR3 protein. This sample yields about 400,000 distinct CDR3 sequences, of which more than 13% are seen a single time; around 27% belongs to the top ten. Sample: blood. The receptors shown here come from a man in his fifties with Graves' ophthalmopathy.

This clonotype has at least ten counts. The chain joins TRBV12-3 or TRBV12-4 to TRBJ2-7; 8 bases match TRBD2. J gave up 6 bases and V 0 bases, and 7 bases lay outside the gene matches. The CDR3 contains 15 residues. The CDR3 DNA reads as TGTGCCAGCAGTTTAGCGGGACTAGTTCACTCCGAGCAGTACTTC. It specifies CASSLAGLVHSEQYF.

Many counts were recorded for this clonotype. V is TRBV12-3 or TRBV12-4 and J is TRBJ1-4; TRBD1 agrees at 9 bases. The CDR3 loop spans 15 amino acids. Trimming at V came to 3 bases and at J to 2 bases, leaving 1 base not matched to a gene. For the CDR3, the DNA is TGTGCCAGCAGTTTGGGACAGGGTACTAATGAAAAACTGTTTTTT. Protein: CASSLGQGTNEKLFF.

This clonotype was counted between two and nine times. The chain employs TRBV6-1 and TRBJ2-7; TRBD2 is a possible D gene (5 bases). This CDR3 spans 13 amino acids. Germline CDR1 and CDR2: MNHNS and SASEGT. The V and J ends lost 4 bases and 1 base respectively, with 8 bases between them. CDR3 in DNA: TGTGCCAGCAGTGCGGAGGAGTCCTACGAGCAGTACTTC. It codes for CASSAEESYEQYF.

This clonotype was seen many times. V and J are TRBV18 and TRBJ1-6; D uncertain. Per the germline V gene, CDR1 is KGHSH and CDR2 is LQKENI. V lost 3 bases, J lost 6 bases, and 6 bases lay in between. This CDR3 has 13 residues. Here the CDR3 reads CASSPGGNSPLHF. CDR3 nucleotide sequence: TGTGCCAGCTCACCGGGTGGTAATTCACCCCTCCACTTT.

This clonotype came up a few times. This rearrangement joins TRBV29-1 to TRBJ2-1; D unclear. The V gene's germline CDR1 is SQVTM and CDR2 ANQGSEA. This CDR3 spans 12 amino acids. Trimming stripped 7 bases from V and 8 bases from J, with 15 bases between. The chain's CDR3 is CSGALSADEQFF. Written as DNA, the CDR3 is TGCAGCGGCGCTCTCTCCGCCGATGAGCAGTTCTTC.

This clonotype was seen at least ten times. V usage is TRBV6-1 and J usage is TRBJ1-5, with D unresolved. This CDR3 contains 14 residues. The ends were cut back, 4 bases at V and 1 base at J, with 8 bases in the middle. CDR1 and CDR2 (germline): MNHNS, SASEGT. CDR3: CASSVTGSNQPQHF. DNA for the CDR3: TGTGCCAGCAGTGTTACCGGGAGCAATCAGCCCCAGCATTTT.

There are many counts of this clonotype. The chain combines TRBV2 with TRBJ2-5, with a possible D match to TRBD2 (6 bases). The CDR3 is 13 amino acids. Germline CDR1 and CDR2: SNHLY and FYNNEI. The V end was cut by 6 bases, the J end by 7 bases, with 15 bases between. CDR3 residues: CASRTSPTGTQYF. DNA of the CDR3: TGTGCCAGCAGAACTAGCCCGACGGGGACCCAGTACTTC.

This clonotype came up a few times. The rearrangement links TRBV30 to TRBJ1-2; D uncertain. This CDR3 is 12 amino acids long. CDR1 and CDR2 from the germline V gene are GTSNPN and SVGIG (reference sequence). The CDR3 sequence: CASPQDDYGYTF. The CDR3 DNA sequence: TGTGCTAGCCCCCAGGACGATTATGGCTACACCTTC.

The rearrangement links TRBV29-1 to TRBJ1-2, with D possibly being TRBD1 (5 bases). V lost 7 bases and J lost 8, with 8 bases in between. From germline, CDR1 is SQVTM and CDR2 ANQGSEA. The CDR3 is 9 amino acids. The CDR3 sequence: CSAEGGYTF. CDR3 in DNA: TGCAGCGCCGAGGGGGGCTACACCTTC.

This clonotype has ten or more counts. The J gene is TRBJ2-7, the V gene TRBV5-1; 8 bases agree with TRBD2. V lost 0 bases to trimming and J lost 5 bases; unmatched junction nucleotides: 13. Germline V CDR1 and CDR2: SGHRS, YFSETQ. The CDR3 runs 17 residues. CDR3 region: CASSLVLSGTGLDEQYF. CDR3 DNA sequence: TGCGCCAGCAGCTTGGTTCTTAGCGGGACGGGTTTAGACGAGCAGTACTTC. Variable domain in full (rest from reference TRBV5-1 and TRBJ2-7): KAGVTQTPRYLIKTRGQQVTLSCSPISGHRSVSWYQQTPGQGLQFLFEYFSETQRNKGNFPGRFSGRQFSNSRSEMNVSTLELGDSALYLCASSLVLSGTGLDEQYFGPGTRLTVT.